Below, 11 T cell receptor beta chains from the same sample are listed, as sequenced in a study of CD8+ T cells in alopecia areata. The treatment is: oral pan-JAK inhibitor, 5-10 mg twice daily. RNA was isolated and reverse transcribed to cDNA, the sequencing template. Sequencing used immunoSEQ multiplex PCR; TCRdb keeps in-frame clones, though not all of them. The table lists around 160,000 clones, approximately 57% of them singletons. Material: CD4+ T cells sorted from blood, obtained at week 24, from a patient treated with tofacitinib. The receptors were gathered from a human donor with alopecia areata.

Remarks on this clone: Other DNA sequences in this sample translate to the same CDR3. This rearrangement joins TRBV29-1 to TRBJ2-6; D gene ambiguous. V lost 4 bases and J 4 bases, leaving 8 bases between the germline ends. Germline-derived CDR1 and CDR2 are SQVTM and ANQGSEA. The CDR3 spans 13 residues. The CDR3 here is CSVVGSGANVLTF. DNA for the CDR3: TGCAGCGTTGTAGGGTCCGGGGCCAACGTCCTGACTTTC.

The rearrangement uses TRBV19 and TRBJ1-2, with D possibly matching TRBD1 (5 bases). V lost 3 bases to trimming and J lost 13 bases, with 12 bases between them. The germline V gene has CDR1 LNHDA and CDR2 SQIVND (reference sequence). The CDR3 consists of 11 residues. Here the CDR3 DNA reads TGTGCCAGTAGTATGAGGGACCGCCTCACCTTC. As protein: CASSMRDRLTF. The full variable domain, its missing parts supplied by reference TRBV19 and TRBJ1-2, is DGGITQSPKYLFRKEGQNVTLSCEQNLNHDAMYWYRQDPGQGLRLIYYSQIVNDFQKGDIAEGYSVSREKKESFPLTVTSAQKNPTAFYLCASSMRDRLTFGSGTRLTVV.

The chain couples TRBV4-1 to TRBJ1-4; the D is unclear. V dropped 1 base and J dropped 7 bases, with 7 bases sitting between them. Germline-derived CDR1 and CDR2 are MGHRA and YSYEKL. The CDR3 has 13 amino acids. CDR3 sequence: CASSQVVSEKLFF. For the CDR3, the DNA is TGCGCCAGCAGCCAAGTGGTCAGTGAAAAACTGTTTTTT.

This sequence joins TRBV9 and TRBJ2-1; TRBD2 matches at 9 bases. V lost 3 bases and J lost 9; bases outside the gene matches: 13. The germline gives CDR1 SGDLS, CDR2 YYNGEE. The CDR3 spans 16 residues. CDR3 DNA sequence: TGTGCCAGCAGCGCAATGGCGGGGGGGCAGGCGGGTGAGCAGTTCTTC. Its translation: CASSAMAGGQAGEQFF.

This clone was picked up a small number of times. The chain carries TRBV4-1 and TRBJ2-7; D gene ambiguous. Germline assignment: CDR1 MGHRA and CDR2 YSYEKL. CDR3 size: 11 residues. The ends were cut back, 3 bases at V and 7 bases at J, with 7 bases in the middle. CDR3 sequence reads: CASSHRAEQYF. The CDR3 DNA is TGCGCCAGCAGCCATCGAGCGGAGCAGTACTTC.

The sample holds a few counts of this clone. This rearrangement joins TRBV27 to TRBJ1-4, with 8 positions matching TRBD1. CDR1 MNHEY and CDR2 SMNVEV come from the germline V gene (reference sequence). The CDR3 has 15 residues. Germline trimming cut 5 bases from V and 8 bases from J; bases unmatched to any gene: 10. DNA of the CDR3: TGTGCCAGCAGTGCCCGGACAGGGTATTTGGAAAAACTGTTTTTT. It yields the protein CASSARTGYLEKLFF. The full variable domain, rest sourced from reference TRBV27 and TRBJ1-4, is EAQVTQNPRYLITVTGKKLTVTCSQNMNHEYMSWYRQDPGLGLRQIYYSMNVEVTDKGDVPEGYKVSRKEKRNFPLILESPSPNQTSLYFCASSARTGYLEKLFFGSGTQLSVL.

The chain carries TRBV10-3 and TRBJ2-2; TRBD2 is a possible D gene (6 bases). The germline V gene has CDR1 ENHRY and CDR2 SYGVKD. The CDR3 is 14 residues long. Trimming removed 6 bases from V and 3 bases from J, with 11 bases in between. CDR3 region: CAIRGGLHTGELFF. CDR3 DNA: TGTGCCATCAGGGGGGGACTTCACACCGGGGAGCTGTTTTTT.

The rearrangement joins TRBV19 to TRBJ2-5; D might be TRBD1 (6 bases). Trimming shortened V by 8 bases and J by 1 base, and 11 bases separated the two germline ends. Germline V CDR1 and CDR2: LNHDA, SQIVND (reference sequence). The CDR3 is made up of 13 amino acids. As DNA, the CDR3 is TGTGCCAGTGGTGGACAGATCCAAGAGACCCAGTACTTC. Translation: CASGGQIQETQYF.

The rearrangement uses TRBV15 and TRBJ1-5, with D perhaps TRBD1 (5 bases). CDR3 length: 15 amino acids. Trimming shortened V by 1 base and J by 4 bases, and 11 bases separated the two germline ends. Germline V lookup: CDR1 LNHNV, CDR2 YYDKDF (reference sequence). DNA of the CDR3: TGTGCCACCAGCAGAGTAGGGGCAGAGAATCAGCCCCAGCATTTT. Its translation: CATSRVGAENQPQHF.

On this clone: Distinct nucleotide sequences in the sample also encode this CDR3. The chain has TRBV29-1 and TRBJ1-1, with 8 nucleotides matching TRBD1. From germline, CDR1 is SQVTM and CDR2 ANQGSEA. This CDR3 is 13 amino acids long. J gave up 1 base and V 4 bases, and 2 bases lay outside the gene matches. Written as DNA, the CDR3 is TGCAGCGTTGGACAGGGGCCGAACACTGAAGCTTTCTTT. Its translation: CSVGQGPNTEAFF.

The J gene is TRBJ2-5, the V gene TRBV29-1; perhaps D is TRBD1 or TRBD2 (6 bases each). V lost 7 bases to trimming and J lost 5 bases, with 23 bases between them. The germline CDR1 and CDR2 sequences are SQVTM and ANQGSEA. The CDR3 length is 15 residues. The CDR3 here is CSAKMAGGGLETQYF. CDR3 nucleotides: TGCAGCGCCAAAATGGCCGGGGGCGGTTTGGAGACCCAGTACTTC.